The 24 T cell receptor beta chains presented below share a single source sample, sequenced in a study of prognosis after radiotherapy for stage I lung cancer. Amplification of TCR beta CDR3 from genomic DNA used two-round multiplex PCR. The first PCR round targeted every TRBV and TRBJ gene with specific primers. One entry per CDR3 protein, called by TCRdb with MiXCR from the multiplex PCR reads. This table has approximately 17,000 distinct CDR3 sequences, under 55% appearing once. The sequencing here drew on PBMCs, taken before or after stereotactic body radiation therapy (not recorded which). The receptors here all came from a donor aged 50 or older with non-small cell lung cancer.

This clonotype was seen ten or more times. V gene TRBV7-8 combines with J gene TRBJ1-1; D is uncertain. The CDR3 runs 13 residues. The V gene's germline CDR1 is SGHVS and CDR2 FQNEAQ. With 1 base removed from V and 1 base from J, the gap between germline ends came to 4 bases. The CDR3 DNA reads TGTGCCAGCAGCTTAGAAGCGAACACTGAAGCTTTCTTT. This gives the protein CASSLEANTEAFF.

This clonotype was seen repeatedly, ten times or more. This sequence joins TRBV6-2 or TRBV6-3 and TRBJ2-3; possibly TRBD1 or TRBD2 for D (5 bases each). Per the germline V gene, CDR1 is MNHEY and CDR2 is SVGEGT. Trimming shortened V by 6 bases and J by 6 bases, and 13 bases separated the two germline ends. This CDR3 contains 13 residues. Written as DNA, the CDR3 is TGTGCCAGCAGACCAACGGGGACCGATACGCAGTATTTT. It codes for CASRPTGTDTQYF.

CDR3 residues: CASSGEGKRSYEQYF. In DNA, the CDR3 is TGCGCCAGCAGTGGGGAGGGGAAGAGGTCCTACGAGCAGTACTTC. The rearrangement uses TRBV5-1 and TRBJ2-7; 7 nucleotides line up with TRBD2. The CDR3 consists of 15 residues. Per the germline V gene, CDR1 is SGHRS and CDR2 is YFSETQ. The ends lost 5 bases at V and 1 base at J; junction bases unmatched: 9.

The sample holds many counts of this clonotype. The chain joins TRBV24-1 to TRBJ2-3; D gene ambiguous. The ends were cut back, 3 bases at V and 6 bases at J, with 9 bases in the middle. The CDR3 has 13 amino acids. Germline V lookup: CDR1 KGHDR, CDR2 SFDVKD. CDR3 in DNA: TGTGCCACCAGTGATCCTGCCTGGGATACGCAGTATTTT. It codes for CATSDPAWDTQYF.

In its sample, this clonotype was seen once. This chain links TRBV20-1 with TRBJ2-7; 9 nucleotides agree with TRBD1. CDR1 is DFQATT, CDR2 SNEGSKA, per germline (reference sequence). The CDR3 loop spans 14 amino acids. The V gene end was trimmed by 5 bases and the J gene end by 6 bases; junction bases not matched to a gene: 11. CDR3 sequence (DNA): TGCAGTGCTCGAATGACAGGGGGATTGGTCGAGCAGTACTTC. Residues: CSARMTGGLVEQYF.

This clonotype was counted a few times. V gene TRBV27 combines with J gene TRBJ1-2; TRBD1 might be the D (5 bases). Germline CDR1 and CDR2: MNHEY and SMNVEV (reference sequence). CDR3 length: 16 amino acids. The ends were cut back, 4 bases at V and 3 bases at J, with 18 bases in the middle. For the CDR3, the DNA is TGTGCCAGCAGTTACTCCCTGGTACAGGATCACTATGGCTACACCTTC. Translating gives CASSYSLVQDHYGYTF.

By sample share, this clonotype is medium-sized. The gene calls are TRBV6-5 and TRBJ2-7, with a tentative D call TRBD1 (5 bases). V was pared by 4 bases and J by 5 bases, with 9 bases between. The V gene's germline CDR1 is MNHEY and CDR2 SVGAGI. This CDR3 is built from 12 residues. The CDR3 DNA reads as TGTGCCAGCAGTTTACCCAGGGACGAGCAGTACTTC. Its translation is CASSLPRDEQYF.

With regard to this clonotype: An end of the junction does not agree with germline; a read error may underlie this. V usage is TRBV6-1 and J usage is TRBJ2-2; possibly TRBD2 for D (6 bases). Germline CDR1 MNHNS, CDR2 SASEGT. This CDR3 is 17 amino acids long. The CDR3 DNA reads as TGCGCCAGCCGAAGTAGGAGGGGCCTGTCGAACACCGGGGAGCCGTTTTTT. Its translation is CASRSRRGLSNTGEPFF.

The sample holds many counts of this clonotype. This rearrangement joins TRBV4-1 to TRBJ1-5; D gene unclear. The germline V gene has CDR1 MGHRA and CDR2 YSYEKL. With 3 bases removed from V and 2 bases from J, the gap between germline ends came to 14 bases. The CDR3 covers 16 residues. This chain's CDR3 is CASSQGLIVGNQPQHF. CDR3 bases: TGCGCCAGCAGCCAGGGGTTGATTGTTGGCAATCAGCCCCAGCATTTT.

This clonotype was counted ten times or more. J is TRBJ2-7 and V is TRBV9; the match to TRBD2 covers 7 bases. Germline CDR1 reads SGDLS; CDR2 reads YYNGEE. The CDR3 is 15 amino acids. V lost 3 bases, J lost 1 base, and 7 bases stayed unmatched. CDR3 nucleotide sequence: TGTGCCAGCAGCGAAGGACTAGGGGATTCCTACGAGCAGTACTTC. Amino acid sequence: CASSEGLGDSYEQYF. Using reference TRBV9 and TRBJ2-7 for the parts outside the CDR3, the full variable domain is DSGVTQTPKHLITATGQRVTLRCSPRSGDLSVYWYQQSLDQGLQFLIQYYNGEERAKGNILERFSAQQFPDLHSELNLSSLELGDSALYFCASSEGLGDSYEQYFGPGTRLTVT.

V is TRBV28 and J is TRBJ1-5; TRBD1 aligns across 7 bases. The germline gives CDR1 MDHEN, CDR2 SYDVKM. The CDR3 sequence is 13 residues long. The ends lost 5 bases at V and 8 bases at J; junction bases unmatched: 6. In nucleotides, the CDR3 is TGTGCCAGCAGTGACGACAGGGTCAAGCCCCAGCATTTT. This gives the protein CASSDDRVKPQHF.

A word on this clonotype: This sequence may be a read error, since a much larger clone differs from it by one base. The V gene is TRBV20-1, the J gene TRBJ2-5; 7 bases agree with TRBD2. The germline V gene encodes CDR1 DFQATT and CDR2 SNEGSKA (reference sequence). After removal of 4 bases from V and 5 bases from J, the junction contained 16 bases not matched to a gene. The CDR3 totals 16 residues. As DNA, the CDR3 is TGCAGTGCTATCCCTTTTGGCGGGAGAGGGTTGGAGACCCAGTACTTC. It is translated as CSAIPFGGRGLETQYF.

The table lists this clonotype with many counts. The genes are TRBV3-1 and TRBJ2-3; TRBD2 agrees at 11 bases. Germline V lookup: CDR1 LGHDT, CDR2 YNNKEL (reference sequence). The CDR3 length is 16 residues. Trimming removed 6 bases from V and 2 bases from J; junction bases left unmatched: 7. This CDR3 reads CASSQLAGVSTDTQYF. In DNA form, the CDR3 reads TGTGCCAGCAGTCAACTAGCGGGAGTGTCCACAGATACGCAGTATTTT.

Many counts were recorded for this clonotype. CDR3 DNA sequence: TGTGCCAGCAGCTTGGTCAGGGGTATTGGGAATGAGCAGTTCTTC. Its translation is CASSLVRGIGNEQFF. This chain links TRBV5-5 with TRBJ2-1, with a weak D call TRBD1 (6 bases). The germline gives CDR1 SGHKS, CDR2 YYEKEE (reference sequence). V was clipped by 0 bases and J by 7 bases, with 14 bases between them. The CDR3 loop spans 15 amino acids.

Judged by abundance, this clonotype is medium-sized. The chain carries TRBV19 and TRBJ2-7; 7 bases are shared with TRBD2. Germline loops: CDR1 LNHDA, CDR2 SQIVND (reference sequence). Unmatched junction bases numbered 10, after V lost 5 bases and J lost 3 bases. CDR3 length: 15 residues. The CDR3 DNA is TGTGCCAGTAGTCGGAGCGGGGCAGGGCTCTACGAGCAGTACTTC. It is translated as CASSRSGAGLYEQYF. Using reference TRBV19 and TRBJ2-7 for the parts outside the CDR3, the full variable domain is DGGITQSPKYLFRKEGQNVTLSCEQNLNHDAMYWYRQDPGQGLRLIYYSQIVNDFQKGDIAEGYSVSREKKESFPLTVTSAQKNPTAFYLCASSRSGAGLYEQYFGPGTRLTVT.

This clonotype was found many times. This sequence joins TRBV29-1 and TRBJ2-5; 10 positions agree with TRBD1. Losses at the gene ends were 4 bases for V and 5 bases for J; bases not matched to a gene: 7. This CDR3 is 14 amino acids long. Germline CDR1 reads SQVTM; CDR2 reads ANQGSEA. This CDR3 is CSVARDRGVETQYF. For the CDR3, the DNA is TGCAGCGTTGCCCGGGACAGGGGCGTGGAGACCCAGTACTTC.

This clonotype appeared many times. The chain uses TRBV7-9 and TRBJ1-2, with D perhaps TRBD1 (5 bases). The CDR3 consists of 14 residues. CDR1 SEHNR and CDR2 FQNEAQ come from the germline V gene (reference sequence). Trimming took off 3 bases at V and 5 bases at J, with 13 bases between the two ends. The chain's CDR3 is CASSFYRTKYGYTF. Written as DNA, the CDR3 is TGTGCCAGCAGCTTCTACCGGACAAAATATGGCTACACCTTC.

The chain carries TRBV2 and TRBJ2-5; D tentatively fits TRBD1 or TRBD2 (7 bases each). CDR1 and CDR2 (germline): SNHLY, FYNNEI. The V end lost 6 bases, the J end lost 4 bases, and 12 bases lay between the germline ends. The CDR3 sequence is 13 residues long. CDR3 DNA: TGTGCCAGCAGACCAGGGGGGGCAGAGACCCAGTACTTC. As protein: CASRPGGAETQYF.

Comments on this clonotype: One end of the junction is discordant with germline, which a read error may explain. The rearrangement uses TRBV7-9 and TRBJ1-1; TRBD1 is a possible D gene (6 bases). CDR3 length equals 16 residues. CDR1 SEHNR and CDR2 FQNEAQ come from the germline V gene (reference sequence). CDR3 DNA: TGTGCCAGCAGCTTGCCGCGTTTTCAGGGGAACACTGAAGATTTCTTT. Translating it yields CASSLPRFQGNTEDFF.

This clonotype was seen many times. The chain carries TRBV5-8 and TRBJ2-4; TRBD1 matches 7 bases. The CDR3 runs to 16 residues. V was pared by 5 bases and J by 0 bases, with 8 bases of the junction left unmatched. The germline V gene encodes CDR1 SGHTS and CDR2 YDEGEE. The CDR3 coding sequence is TGTGCCAGCAGTCCCGGACAGGCGTTAGCCAAAAACATTCAGTACTTC. This gives the protein CASSPGQALAKNIQYF.

J is TRBJ2-1 and V is TRBV30, with 11 bases aligning to TRBD2. The germline V gene encodes CDR1 GTSNPN and CDR2 SVGIG (reference sequence). Trimming at V came to 1 base and at J to 4 bases, leaving 3 bases not matched to a gene. The CDR3 covers 15 residues. The CDR3 region is CAWSAIAGGYNEQFF. In DNA form, the CDR3 reads TGTGCCTGGAGTGCGATAGCGGGAGGGTACAATGAGCAGTTCTTC.

The CDR3 loop is CASSQTWAGGDTQYF. For the CDR3, the DNA is TGTGCCAGCAGCCAGACGTGGGCGGGAGGAGATACGCAGTATTTT. The chain combines TRBV27 with TRBJ2-3; 8 nucleotides align to TRBD2. CDR3 length: 15 amino acids. The germline gives CDR1 MNHEY, CDR2 SMNVEV (reference sequence). Unmatched junction bases numbered 10, after V lost 6 bases and J lost 5 bases.

The V gene is TRBV28, the J gene TRBJ1-2; TRBD1 matches at 10 bases. The CDR3 has 15 residues. V gave up 2 bases and J gave up 3 bases; unmatched junction bases: 3. Germline V gene data show CDR1 as MDHEN and CDR2 as SYDVKM. For the CDR3, the DNA is TGTGCCAGCAGTTTACTGACAGGGGGCGACTATGGCTACACCTTC. Its translation: CASSLLTGGDYGYTF.

To note about this clonotype: At one boundary the junction diverges from the germline segment, which might be a read error. V is TRBV28 and J is TRBJ2-3; D is perhaps TRBD1 (6 bases). Germline assignment: CDR1 MDHEN and CDR2 SYDVKM. This CDR3 region has 16 residues. CDR3 DNA sequence: TGTGCCAACAGTTCCCCGGTACAGGGAACAGCAGATACGCAGTATTTT. Translated: CANSSPVQGTADTQYF. Filled out from reference TRBV28 and TRBJ2-3, the complete variable domain reads DVKVTQSSRYLVKRTGEKVFLECVQDMDHENMFWYRQDPGLGLRLIYFSYDVKMKEKGDIPEGYSVSREKKERFSLILESASTNQTSMYLCANSSPVQGTADTQYFGPGTRLTVL.